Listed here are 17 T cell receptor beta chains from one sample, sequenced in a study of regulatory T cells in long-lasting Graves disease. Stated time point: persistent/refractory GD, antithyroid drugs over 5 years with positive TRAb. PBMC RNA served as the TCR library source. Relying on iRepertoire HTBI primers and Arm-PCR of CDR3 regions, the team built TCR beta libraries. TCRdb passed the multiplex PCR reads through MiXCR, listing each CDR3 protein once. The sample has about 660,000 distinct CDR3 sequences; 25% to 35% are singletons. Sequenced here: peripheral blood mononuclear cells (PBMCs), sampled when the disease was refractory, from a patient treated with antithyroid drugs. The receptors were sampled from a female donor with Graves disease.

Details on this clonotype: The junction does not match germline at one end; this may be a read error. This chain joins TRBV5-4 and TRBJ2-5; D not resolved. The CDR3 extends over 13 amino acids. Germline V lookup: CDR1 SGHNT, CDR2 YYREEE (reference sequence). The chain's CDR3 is CASSLEVQATQYF. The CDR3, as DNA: TGTGCCAGCAGCTTGGAGGTTCAAGCGACCCAGTACTTC.

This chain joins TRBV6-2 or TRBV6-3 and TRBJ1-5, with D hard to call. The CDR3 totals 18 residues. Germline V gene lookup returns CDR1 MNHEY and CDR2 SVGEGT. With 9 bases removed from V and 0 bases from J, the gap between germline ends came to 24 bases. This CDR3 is CASRGSEFGLSSNQPQHF. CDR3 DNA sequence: TGTGCCAGTAGAGGATCGGAATTTGGGTTGAGTAGCAATCAGCCCCAGCATTTT.

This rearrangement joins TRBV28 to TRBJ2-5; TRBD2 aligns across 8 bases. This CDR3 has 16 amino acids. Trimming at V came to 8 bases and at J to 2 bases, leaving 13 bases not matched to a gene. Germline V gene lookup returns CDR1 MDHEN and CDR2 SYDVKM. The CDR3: CASSDTGGPLQETQYF. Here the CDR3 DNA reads TGTGCCAGCTCCGATACGGGAGGGCCTTTGCAAGAGACCCAGTACTTC.

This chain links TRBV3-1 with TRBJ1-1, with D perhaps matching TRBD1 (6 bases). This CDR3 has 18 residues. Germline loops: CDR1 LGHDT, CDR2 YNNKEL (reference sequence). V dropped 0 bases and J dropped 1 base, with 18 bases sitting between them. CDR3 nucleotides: TGTGCCAGCAGCCAAGATCTCGGGCAGGGGATACAGAACACTGAAGCTTTCTTT. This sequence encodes CASSQDLGQGIQNTEAFF.

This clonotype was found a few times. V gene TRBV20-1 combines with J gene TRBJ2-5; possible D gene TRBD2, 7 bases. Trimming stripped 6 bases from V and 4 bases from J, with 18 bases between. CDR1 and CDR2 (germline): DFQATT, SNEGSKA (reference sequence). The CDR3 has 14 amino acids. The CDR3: CSARGANGGETQYF. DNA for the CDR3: TGCAGTGCCCGGGGGGCTAACGGGGGAGAGACCCAGTACTTC.

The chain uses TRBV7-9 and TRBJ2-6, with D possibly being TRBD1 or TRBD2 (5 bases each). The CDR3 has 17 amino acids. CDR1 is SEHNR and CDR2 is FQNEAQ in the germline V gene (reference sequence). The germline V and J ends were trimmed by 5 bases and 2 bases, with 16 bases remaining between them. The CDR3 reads CASSARIGGTGANVLTF. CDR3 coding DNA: TGTGCCAGCAGCGCCCGGATTGGGGGAACTGGGGCCAACGTCCTGACTTTC. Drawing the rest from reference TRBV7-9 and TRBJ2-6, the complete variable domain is DTGVSQNPRHKITKRGQNVTFRCDPISEHNRLYWYRQTLGQGPEFLTYFQNEAQLEKSRLLSDRFSAERPKGSFSTLEIQRTEQGDSAMYLCASSARIGGTGANVLTFGAGSRLTVL.

The CDR3 sequence: CASRGVGELFF. CDR3 DNA sequence: TGTGCCAGCAGGGGGGTAGGGGAGCTGTTTTTT. The rearrangement joins TRBV12-3 or TRBV12-4 to TRBJ2-2; either TRBD1 or TRBD2 may fit D (5 bases each). Trimming stripped 6 bases from V and 8 bases from J, with 7 bases between. The CDR3 spans 11 residues.

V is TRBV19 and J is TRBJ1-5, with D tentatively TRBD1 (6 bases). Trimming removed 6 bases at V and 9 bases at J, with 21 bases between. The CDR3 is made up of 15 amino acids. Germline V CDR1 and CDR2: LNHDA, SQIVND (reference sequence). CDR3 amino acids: CASSPWGAPQGPQHF. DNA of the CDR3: TGTGCCAGTAGCCCCTGGGGTGCACCACAGGGGCCCCAGCATTTT.

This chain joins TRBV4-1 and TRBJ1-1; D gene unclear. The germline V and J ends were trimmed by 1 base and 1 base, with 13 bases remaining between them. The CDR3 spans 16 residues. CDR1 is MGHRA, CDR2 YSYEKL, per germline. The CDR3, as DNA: TGCGCCAGCAGCCAAGTCCAAACGGGCCAGAACACTGAAGCTTTCTTT. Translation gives CASSQVQTGQNTEAFF.

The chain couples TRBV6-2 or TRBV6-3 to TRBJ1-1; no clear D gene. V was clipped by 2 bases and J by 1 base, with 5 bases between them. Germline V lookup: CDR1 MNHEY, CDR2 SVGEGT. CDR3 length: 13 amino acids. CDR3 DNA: TGTGCCAGCAGTTACACCTCGAACACTGAAGCTTTCTTT. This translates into CASSYTSNTEAFF.

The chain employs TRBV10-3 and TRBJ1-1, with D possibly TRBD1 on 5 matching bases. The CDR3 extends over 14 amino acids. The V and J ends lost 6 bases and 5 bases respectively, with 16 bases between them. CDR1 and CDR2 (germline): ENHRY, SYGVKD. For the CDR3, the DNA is TGTGCCATCAGAGGCGAGGGGAGAATAACTGAAGCTTTCTTT. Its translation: CAIRGEGRITEAFF.

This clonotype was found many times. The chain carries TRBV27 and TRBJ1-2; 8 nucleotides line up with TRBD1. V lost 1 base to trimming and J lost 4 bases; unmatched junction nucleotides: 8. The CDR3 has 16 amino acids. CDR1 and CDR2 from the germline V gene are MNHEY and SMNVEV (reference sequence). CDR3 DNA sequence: TGTGCCAGCAGTTTATGGGGACAGGAGCCCTTCTATGGCTACACCTTC. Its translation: CASSLWGQEPFYGYTF.

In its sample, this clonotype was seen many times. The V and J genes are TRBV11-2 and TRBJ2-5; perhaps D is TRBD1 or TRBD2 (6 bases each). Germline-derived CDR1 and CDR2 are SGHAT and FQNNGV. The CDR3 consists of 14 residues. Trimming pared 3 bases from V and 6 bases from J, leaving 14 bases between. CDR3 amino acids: CASSFSGGPKTQYF. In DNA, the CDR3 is TGTGCCAGCAGCTTCAGTGGGGGGCCCAAGACCCAGTACTTC.

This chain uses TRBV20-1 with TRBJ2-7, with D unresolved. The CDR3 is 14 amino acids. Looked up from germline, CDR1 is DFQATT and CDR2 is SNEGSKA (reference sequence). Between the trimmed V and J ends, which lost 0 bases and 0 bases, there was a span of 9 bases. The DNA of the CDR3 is TGCAGTGCTAGAGACAGCGCCAGCTCCTACGAGCAGTACTTC. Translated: CSARDSASSYEQYF.

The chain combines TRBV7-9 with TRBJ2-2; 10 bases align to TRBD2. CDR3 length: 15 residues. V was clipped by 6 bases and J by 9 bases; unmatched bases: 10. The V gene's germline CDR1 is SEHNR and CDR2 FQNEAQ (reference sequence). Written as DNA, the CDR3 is TGTGCCAGCAGACCCCAGCGGGAGGGCCGGAGGGAGCTGTTTTTT. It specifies CASRPQREGRRELFF.

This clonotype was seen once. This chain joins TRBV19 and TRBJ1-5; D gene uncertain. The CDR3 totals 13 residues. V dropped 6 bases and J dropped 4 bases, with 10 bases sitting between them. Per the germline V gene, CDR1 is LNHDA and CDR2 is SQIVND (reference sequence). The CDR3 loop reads CASRLLTNQPQHF. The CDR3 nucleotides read TGTGCCAGTAGGTTACTTACAAATCAGCCCCAGCATTTT.

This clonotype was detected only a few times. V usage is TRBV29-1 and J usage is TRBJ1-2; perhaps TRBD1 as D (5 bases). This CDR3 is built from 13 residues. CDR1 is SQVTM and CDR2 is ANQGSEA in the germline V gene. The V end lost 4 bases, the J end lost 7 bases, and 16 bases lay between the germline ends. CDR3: CSVGSGAGSGYTF. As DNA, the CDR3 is TGCAGCGTTGGTTCTGGGGCGGGGTCTGGCTACACCTTC.